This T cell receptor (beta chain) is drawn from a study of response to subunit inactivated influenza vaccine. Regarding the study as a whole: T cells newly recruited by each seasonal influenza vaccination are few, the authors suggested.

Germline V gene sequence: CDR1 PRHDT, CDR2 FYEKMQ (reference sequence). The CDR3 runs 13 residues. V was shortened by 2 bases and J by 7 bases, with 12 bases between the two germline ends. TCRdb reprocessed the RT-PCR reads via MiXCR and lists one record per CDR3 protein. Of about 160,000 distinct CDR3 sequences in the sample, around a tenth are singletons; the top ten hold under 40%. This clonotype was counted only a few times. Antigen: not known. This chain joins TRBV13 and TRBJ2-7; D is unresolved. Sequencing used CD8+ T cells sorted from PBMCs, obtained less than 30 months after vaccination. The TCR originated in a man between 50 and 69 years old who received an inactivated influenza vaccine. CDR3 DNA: TGTGCCAGCAGCTTACGGCCCCCTTCAGAGCAGTACTTC. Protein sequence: CASSLRPPSEQYF.